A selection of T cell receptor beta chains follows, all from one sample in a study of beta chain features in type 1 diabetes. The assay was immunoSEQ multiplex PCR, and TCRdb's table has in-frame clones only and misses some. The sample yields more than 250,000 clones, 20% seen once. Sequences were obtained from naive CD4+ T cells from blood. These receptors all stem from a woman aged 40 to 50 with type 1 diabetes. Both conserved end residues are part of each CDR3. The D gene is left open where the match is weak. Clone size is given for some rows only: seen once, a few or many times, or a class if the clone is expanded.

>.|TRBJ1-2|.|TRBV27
CASSPQPWTDRYGYTF
TGTGCCAGCAGTCCCCAGCCGTGGACAGATCGGTATGGCTACACCTTC
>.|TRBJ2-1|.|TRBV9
CASSVAQINNEQFF
TGTGCCAGCAGCGTAGCTCAGATTAACAATGAGCAGTTCTTC
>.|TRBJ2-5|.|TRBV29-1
CSVARGSRQETQYF
TGCAGCGTTGCAAGAGGGAGTCGGCAAGAGACCCAGTACTTC
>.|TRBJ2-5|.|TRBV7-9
CASSLGTEGETQYF
TGTGCCAGCAGCTTAGGGACGGAGGGAGAGACCCAGTACTTC
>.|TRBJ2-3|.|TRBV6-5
CASSLGPRQYF
TGTGCCAGCAGTCTGGGGCCACGACAGTATTTT
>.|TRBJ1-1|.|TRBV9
CASSVEVGGGTEAFF
TGTGCCAGCAGCGTAGAGGTAGGGGGGGGGACTGAAGCTTTCTTT
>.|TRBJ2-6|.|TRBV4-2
CASSQVVWEGAGANVLTF
TGTGCCAGCAGCCAAGTGGTTTGGGAGGGGGCTGGGGCCAACGTCCTGACTTTC
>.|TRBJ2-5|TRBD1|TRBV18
CASSPGTGEETQYF
TGTGCCAGCTCACCGGGGACAGGGGAGGAGACCCAGTACTTC
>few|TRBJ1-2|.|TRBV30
CAWSPDSAYGYTF
TGTGCCTGGAGCCCGGACAGCGCCTATGGCTACACCTTC
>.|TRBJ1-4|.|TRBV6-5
CASSYGAATNEKLFF
TGTGCCAGCAGTTACGGGGCAGCAACTAATGAAAAACTGTTTTTT
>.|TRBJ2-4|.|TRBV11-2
CASSLQGRSKNIQYF
TGTGCCAGCAGCCTACAGGGTCGGTCCAAAAACATTCAGTACTTC
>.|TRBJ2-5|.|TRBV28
CASGRQTQYF
TGTGCCAGCGGGAGGCAGACCCAGTACTTC
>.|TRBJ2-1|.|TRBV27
CASSLRGLVNNEQFF
TGTGCCAGCAGTTTACGGGGACTCGTAAACAATGAGCAGTTCTTC
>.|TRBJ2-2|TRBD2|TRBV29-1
CSVEPGGGELFF
TGCAGCGTTGAACCGGGGGGCGGGGAGCTGTTTTTT
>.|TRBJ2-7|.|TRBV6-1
CASSDNPYEQYF
TGTGCCAGCAGTGACAATCCCTACGAGCAGTACTTC
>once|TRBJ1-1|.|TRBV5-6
CASSRTEGTEAFF
TGTGCCAGCAGCCGCACAGAGGGCACTGAAGCTTTCTTT
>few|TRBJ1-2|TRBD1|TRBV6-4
CASSRDRLSGYTF
TGTGCCAGCAGTCGGGACAGGCTCTCGGGCTACACCTTC
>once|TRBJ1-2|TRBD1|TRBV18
CASSPPNTGDYGYTF
TGTGCCAGCTCACCACCCAATACAGGGGACTATGGCTACACCTTC